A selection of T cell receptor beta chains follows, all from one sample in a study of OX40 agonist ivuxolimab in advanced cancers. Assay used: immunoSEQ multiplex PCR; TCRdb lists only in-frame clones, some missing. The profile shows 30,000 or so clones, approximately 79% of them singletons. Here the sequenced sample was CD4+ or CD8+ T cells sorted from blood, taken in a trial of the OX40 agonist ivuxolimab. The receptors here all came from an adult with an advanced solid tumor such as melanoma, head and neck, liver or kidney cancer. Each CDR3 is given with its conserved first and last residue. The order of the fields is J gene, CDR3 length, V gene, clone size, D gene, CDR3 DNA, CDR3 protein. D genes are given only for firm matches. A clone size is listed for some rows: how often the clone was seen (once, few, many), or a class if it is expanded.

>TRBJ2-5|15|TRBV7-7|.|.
TGTGCTAGCAGTCAAACCTACCAGGAACAAGAGACCCAGTACTTC
CASSQTYQEQETQYF
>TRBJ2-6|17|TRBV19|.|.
TGTGCCAGTAGTATAGCCGGGACAATCTCTGGGGCCAACGTCCTGACTTTC
CASSIAGTISGANVLTF
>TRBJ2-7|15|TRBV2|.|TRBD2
TGTGCCAGCAGTGGAGTGGGTAGCGGGAGCCACGAGCAGTACTTC
CASSGVGSGSHEQYF
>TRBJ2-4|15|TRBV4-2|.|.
TGTGCCAGCAGCCTGGGCCATTTAGCCAAAAACATTCAGTACTTC
CASSLGHLAKNIQYF
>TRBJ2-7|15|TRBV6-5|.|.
TGTGCCAGCAGTTACTCGAATGGAGGCGGCTACGAGCAGTACTTC
CASSYSNGGGYEQYF
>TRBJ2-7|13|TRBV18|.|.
TGTGCCAGCTCAACCACGCCGGTCTACGAGCAGTACTTC
CASSTTPVYEQYF
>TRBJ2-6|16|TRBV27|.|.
TGTGCCAGCACCTTGGGACGGGGGTCTGGGGCCAACGTCCTGACTTTC
CASTLGRGSGANVLTF
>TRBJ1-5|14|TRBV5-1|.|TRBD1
TGCGCCAGCAGCGATTCGACAGGGGTTCAGCCCCAGCATTTT
CASSDSTGVQPQHF
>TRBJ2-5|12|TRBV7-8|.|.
TGTGCCAGCAGCTTAGACGGTGAGACCCAGTACTTC
CASSLDGETQYF
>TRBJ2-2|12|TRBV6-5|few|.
TGTGCCAGCACCTCGGGGGACGGGGAGCTGTTTTTT
CASTSGDGELFF
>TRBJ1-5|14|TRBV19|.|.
TGTGCCAGTAGTGCAGGGGTGGGCAATCAGCCCCAGCATTTT
CASSAGVGNQPQHF
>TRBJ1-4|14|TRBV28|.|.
TGTGCCAGCAGTTTATCAGGGGTAAATGAAAAACTGTTTTTT
CASSLSGVNEKLFF
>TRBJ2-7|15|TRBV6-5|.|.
TGTGCCAGCAGGGGACTCGGGGGTGGGACCTACGAGCAGTACTTC
CASRGLGGGTYEQYF
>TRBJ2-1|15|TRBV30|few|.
TGTGCCTGGAGTGTACTGGCGGATCCCCCCCATGAGCAGTTCTTC
CAWSVLADPPHEQFF
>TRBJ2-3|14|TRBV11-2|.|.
TGTGCCAGCAGCTTAGAGGCGGGCACAGATACGCAGTATTTT
CASSLEAGTDTQYF
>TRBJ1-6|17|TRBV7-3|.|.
TGTGCCAGCAGCTTAAGGTCCAGGGAACCCTATAATTCACCCCTCCACTTT
CASSLRSREPYNSPLHF
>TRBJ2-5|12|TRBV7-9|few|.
TGTGCCAGCAGCTTAACTCTAGAGACCCAGTACTTC
CASSLTLETQYF
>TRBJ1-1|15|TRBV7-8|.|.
TGTGCCAGCAGCTCCTGGGAGGGTGGGAGCACTGAAGCTTTCTTT
CASSSWEGGSTEAFF
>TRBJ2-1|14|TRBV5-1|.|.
TGCGCCAGCAGCTTTCAGGGGGGTCTCGATGAGCAGTTCTTC
CASSFQGGLDEQFF
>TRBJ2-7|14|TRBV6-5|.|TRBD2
TGTGCCAGCAGTCCGAGCGGGGGGGCTTGGGAGCAGTACTTC
CASSPSGGAWEQYF
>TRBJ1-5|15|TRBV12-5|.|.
TGTGCTAGTGCCGCAGAAGTGGCAGGCAATCAGCCCCAGCATTTT
CASAAEVAGNQPQHF
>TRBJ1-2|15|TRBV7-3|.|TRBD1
TGTGCCAGCAGTCTACACCCAGGGGGCGACTATGGCTACACCTTC
CASSLHPGGDYGYTF
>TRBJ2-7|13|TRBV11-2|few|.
TGTGCCAGCCGTCGGGGGAGCTCCTACGAGCAGTACTTC
CASRRGSSYEQYF
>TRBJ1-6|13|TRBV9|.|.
TGTGCCAGCAGCGCGGACAGTTCTTCACCCCTCCACTTT
CASSADSSSPLHF
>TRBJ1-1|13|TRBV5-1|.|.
TGCGCCAGCATGGAGGTCATGAACACTGAAGCTTTCTTT
CASMEVMNTEAFF
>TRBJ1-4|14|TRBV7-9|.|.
TGTGCCAGCAGCTTTGAGTCGGCTAATGAAAAACTGTTTTTT
CASSFESANEKLFF
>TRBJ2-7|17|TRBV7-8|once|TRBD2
TGTGCCAGCAGCTCCTATCTTACTAGCGGGAGGTCCTACGAGCAGTACTTC
CASSSYLTSGRSYEQYF
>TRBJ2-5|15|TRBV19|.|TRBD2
TGTGCCAGTAGCTGGAGCGGGGCGCCCCAAGAGACCCAGTACTTC
CASSWSGAPQETQYF
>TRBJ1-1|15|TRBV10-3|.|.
TGTGCCATCAGTGGTTTGGAGGGTTTGAACACTGAAGCTTTCTTT
CAISGLEGLNTEAFF
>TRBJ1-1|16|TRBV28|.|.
TGTGCCAGCAGTTTAGGAGGGGCAGGGAAGAACACTGAAGCTTTCTTT
CASSLGGAGKNTEAFF
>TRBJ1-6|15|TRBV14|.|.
TGTGCCAGCAGCCAAGACCCCTCGGGTGGTTCACCCCTCCACTTT
CASSQDPSGGSPLHF
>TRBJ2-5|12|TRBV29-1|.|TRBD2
TGCAGCGTAACTAGCGGGGGAGAGACCCAGTACTTC
CSVTSGGETQYF
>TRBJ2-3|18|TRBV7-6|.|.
TGTGCCAGCAGCTTAGAAGGGGGAGGGGCCCCTAGCACAGATACGCAGTATTTT
CASSLEGGGAPSTDTQYF
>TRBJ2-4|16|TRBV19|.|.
TGTGCCAGTAGTATGGAGGGGCTCGGGACCAAAAACATTCAGTACTTC
CASSMEGLGTKNIQYF
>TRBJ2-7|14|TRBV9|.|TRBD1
TGTGCCAGCAGGAGGGGGAAGGGGGCCGGCGAGCAGTACTTC
CASRRGKGAGEQYF
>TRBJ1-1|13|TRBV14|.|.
TGTGCCAGCAGCCCTGGACCGAACACTGAAGCTTTCTTT
CASSPGPNTEAFF
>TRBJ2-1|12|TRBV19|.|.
TGTGCCAGTAGTCTTGTGGAGGGAGGTATCTTCTTC
CASSLVEGGIFF
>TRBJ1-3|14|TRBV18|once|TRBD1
TGTGCCACCGAGGGGGCGCAATCTGGAAACACCATATATTTT
CATEGAQSGNTIYF
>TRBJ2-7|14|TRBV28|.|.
TGTGCCAGCAGTTTATATGGGACAATCGGAGAGCAGTACTTC
CASSLYGTIGEQYF
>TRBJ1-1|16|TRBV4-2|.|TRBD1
TGTGCCAGCAGCCAAGCCTGGACAGGGGTCGACACTGAAGCTTTCTTT
CASSQAWTGVDTEAFF
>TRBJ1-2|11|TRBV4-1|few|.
TGCGCCAGCAGCCAAAGGGGGAACAACACCTTC
CASSQRGNNTF
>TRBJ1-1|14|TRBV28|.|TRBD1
TGTGCCAGCAGTACCCCGGACAGGCGCACTGAAGCTTTCTTT
CASSTPDRRTEAFF
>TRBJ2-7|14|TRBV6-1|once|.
TGTGCCAGCACAGTGGGGTCTGTCGTCTACGAGCAGTACTTC
CASTVGSVVYEQYF
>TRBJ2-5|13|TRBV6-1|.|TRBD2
TGTGCCAGCAGTCGGGGGGGGGAGGCGACCCAGTACTTC
CASSRGGEATQYF
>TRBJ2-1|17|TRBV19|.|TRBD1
TGTGCCAGTAGTATCCCTGCAGGGGGCGCGTCCTACAATGAGCAGTTCTTC
CASSIPAGGASYNEQFF
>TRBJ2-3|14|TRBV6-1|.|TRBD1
TGTGCCAGCATGGACAGGGGGCGCGGAGATACGCAGTATTTT
CASMDRGRGDTQYF
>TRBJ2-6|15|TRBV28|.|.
TGTGCCAGCAACAATGGGGCCTCTGGGGCCAACGTCCTGACTTTC
CASNNGASGANVLTF
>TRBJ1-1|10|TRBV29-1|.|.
TGCAGCGTTGTAAACAGGGAAGCTTTCTTT
CSVVNREAFF
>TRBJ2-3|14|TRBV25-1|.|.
TGTGCCAGCAGCTCACTCTCGGTGGGGGATACGCAGTATTTT
CASSSLSVGDTQYF
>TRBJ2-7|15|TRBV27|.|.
TGTGCCAGCAGTCCCTGGGGGACGAGCTCCTACGAGCAGTACTTC
CASSPWGTSSYEQYF
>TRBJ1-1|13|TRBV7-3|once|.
TGTGCCAGCAGCTTAAGCGGGAACACTGAAGCTTTCTTT
CASSLSGNTEAFF